Each of the 20 T cell receptor beta chains below was sequenced from the same sample in a study of blood T cell repertoires in COVID-19. Some clones are missing from TCRdb's copy, which holds only in-frame ones; the method was immunoSEQ multiplex PCR. The top ten hold roughly 3% of the sample, which has 150,000 or so clones, just under 85% seen once. The specimen sequenced was peripheral blood. The receptors originated from a woman older than 75 with acute or convalescent COVID-19.

V is TRBV3-1 (or the pseudogene TRBV3-2) and J is TRBJ1-2; D unresolved. From germline, CDR1 is LGHDT and CDR2 YNNKEL (reference sequence). V shed 4 bases and J shed 1 base, with 19 bases lying between them. This CDR3 is 17 amino acids long. Written as DNA, the CDR3 is TGTGCCAGCAGCCCAATCCCGGAGGGTGGAGATAACTATGGCTACACCTTC. Its translation: CASSPIPEGGDNYGYTF.

The genes are TRBV10-2 and TRBJ1-5; D unresolved. The germline V gene has CDR1 WSHSY and CDR2 SAAADI. The ends were cut back, 3 bases at V and 5 bases at J, with 8 bases in the middle. This CDR3 contains 13 residues. The CDR3 loop reads CASSDRPHQPQHF. In DNA, the CDR3 is TGCGCCAGCAGTGACAGGCCACATCAGCCCCAGCATTTT.

The chain combines TRBV11-2 with TRBJ1-4; D call uncertain. CDR3 length: 15 residues. The germline V gene encodes CDR1 SGHAT and CDR2 FQNNGV. The V and J ends lost 1 base and 2 bases respectively, with 8 bases between them. CDR3 sequence reads: CASSLGGVTNEKLFF. The CDR3 bases are TGTGCCAGCAGCTTAGGGGGAGTCACTAATGAAAAACTGTTTTTT.

The chain recombines TRBV21-1 with TRBJ2-7; the table gives TRBD1 as D, unverified against the DNA. TRBV21-1 is given as a pseudogene. The CDR3 is made up of 16 amino acids. DNA of the CDR3: TGTGCCAGCAGCAAATTGTACAGGGTAAGCTCCTACGAGCAGTACTTC. It encodes CASSKLYRVSSYEQYF.

The CDR3 here is CASSNGIISNQPQHF. DNA for the CDR3: TGTGCCAGCAGTAACGGGATAATTAGCAATCAGCCCCAGCATTTT. The rearrangement uses TRBV6-2 or TRBV6-3 and TRBJ1-5, with D uncertain. CDR3 size: 15 residues. Germline-derived CDR1 and CDR2 are MNHEY and SVGEGT. The V gene lost 5 bases and the J gene lost 0 bases, with 11 bases spanning the gap.

V and J are TRBV5-1 and TRBJ2-2; possibly TRBD2 for D (6 bases). The CDR3 consists of 16 residues. Trimming pared 4 bases from V and 1 base from J, leaving 14 bases between. Germline V gives CDR1 SGHRS, CDR2 YFSETQ. CDR3 sequence: CASSTGASGNTGELFF. The CDR3 nucleotides are TGCGCCAGCAGCACGGGAGCAAGCGGGAACACCGGGGAGCTGTTTTTT.

This chain uses TRBV18 with TRBJ1-2; D is undetermined. Germline lookup yields CDR1 KGHSH and CDR2 LQKENI. The V end lost 3 bases, the J end lost 8 bases, and 16 bases lay between the germline ends. CDR3 length: 14 amino acids. The CDR3 region has the DNA TGTGCCAGCTCACCTGTTGGGAGGGAAACGGGCTACACCTTC. Amino acid sequence: CASSPVGRETGYTF.

CDR3 nucleotide sequence: TGTGCCAGCAGCCCGGGGACTGCGTATGGCTACACCTTC. This sequence encodes CASSPGTAYGYTF. The V gene is TRBV7-2, the J gene TRBJ1-2, with D perhaps TRBD1 (5 bases). The CDR3 length is 13 residues. Germline CDR1 SGHTA, CDR2 FQGNSA. Trimming removed 5 bases at V and 5 bases at J, with 12 bases between.

V is TRBV5-1 and J is TRBJ2-3; 9 bases fit TRBD1. Per the germline V gene, CDR1 is SGHRS and CDR2 is YFSETQ. The CDR3 runs 17 residues. V lost 4 bases, J lost 5 bases, and 14 bases stayed unmatched. CDR3: CASSPGGTGPSRDTQYF. The CDR3, as DNA: TGCGCCAGCAGCCCTGGAGGGACAGGGCCAAGCCGAGATACGCAGTATTTT.

This sequence joins TRBV3-1 (or the pseudogene TRBV3-2) and TRBJ2-2; TRBD1 is a possible D gene (6 bases). V was shortened by 3 bases and J by 4 bases, with 15 bases between the two germline ends. Germline V gene data show CDR1 as LGHDT and CDR2 as YNNKEL (reference sequence). The CDR3 is 16 amino acids. CDR3 in amino acids: CASSQFTGSVTGELFF. The CDR3 DNA reads as TGTGCCAGCAGCCAGTTTACAGGGTCGGTCACCGGGGAGCTGTTTTTT.

The chain uses TRBV5-5 and TRBJ1-4, with 8 bases identical to TRBD1. The CDR3 sequence is 14 residues long. Germline V gene lookup returns CDR1 SGHKS and CDR2 YYEKEE (reference sequence). The V and J ends lost 2 bases and 8 bases, in that order; junction bases with no gene match: 5. CDR3 in DNA: TGTGCCAGCAGCTTCGGACAGGGAGCCGAAAAACTGTTTTTT. Translating gives CASSFGQGAEKLFF.

The rearrangement uses TRBV5-8 and TRBJ1-4, with D possibly matching TRBD1 (6 bases). Per the germline V gene, CDR1 is SGHTS and CDR2 is YDEGEE. The CDR3 is 15 amino acids. V was cut by 4 bases and J by 2 bases, with 12 bases left in between. DNA for the CDR3: TGTGCCAGCAGCCATCTACAGGGTACTAATGAAAAACTGTTTTTT. Translating it yields CASSHLQGTNEKLFF.

The V and J genes are TRBV7-9 and TRBJ2-2, with 7 positions matching TRBD2. This CDR3 has 16 residues. Germline assignment: CDR1 SEHNR and CDR2 FQNEAQ (reference sequence). Losses at the gene ends were 5 bases for V and 0 bases for J; bases not matched to a gene: 6. The CDR3, as DNA: TGTGCCAGCAGCCCGTCCGGGACTACGAACACCGGGGAGCTGTTTTTT. The encoded protein is CASSPSGTTNTGELFF.

This clone was seen a few times. The V gene is TRBV4-1, the J gene TRBJ1-3, with 7 bases that match TRBD1. Trimming removed 4 bases from V and 6 bases from J; junction bases left unmatched: 6. Looked up from germline, CDR1 is MGHRA and CDR2 is YSYEKL. The CDR3 consists of 14 residues. The CDR3 here is CASSRQGYENTIYF. CDR3 DNA sequence: TGCGCCAGCAGCCGACAGGGTTACGAAAACACCATATATTTT.

The V gene is TRBV19, the J gene TRBJ1-5, with D perhaps TRBD1 (5 bases). Germline V gene data show CDR1 as LNHDA and CDR2 as SQIVND (reference sequence). This CDR3 region has 14 residues. The V end lost 4 bases, the J end lost 7 bases, and 14 bases lay between the germline ends. The CDR3 DNA sequence: TGTGCCAGTAGTAATAGGGGTAGTGAGCAGCCCCAGCATTTT. Its protein is CASSNRGSEQPQHF. The full variable domain, its missing parts supplied by reference TRBV19 and TRBJ1-5, is DGGITQSPKYLFRKEGQNVTLSCEQNLNHDAMYWYRQDPGQGLRLIYYSQIVNDFQKGDIAEGYSVSREKKESFPLTVTSAQKNPTAFYLCASSNRGSEQPQHFGDGTRLSIL.

The chain has TRBV19 and TRBJ2-7, with TRBD1 matching 8 bases. CDR1 and CDR2 from the germline V gene are LNHDA and SQIVND (reference sequence). The CDR3 runs to 13 residues. J gave up 5 bases and V 5 bases, and 5 bases lay outside the gene matches. This CDR3 reads CASSPRQGNEQYF. As DNA, the CDR3 is TGTGCCAGTAGTCCGAGACAGGGGAACGAGCAGTACTTC.

The chain employs TRBV10-1 and TRBJ2-5; no clear D. Germline V gene data show CDR1 as WNHNN and CDR2 as SYGVQD (reference sequence). Trimming took 4 bases from V and 3 from J, leaving 9 bases between them. This CDR3 comprises 13 residues. CDR3 DNA sequence: TGCGCCAGCAGTGGGAGTATTGAAGAGACCCAGTACTTC. Amino acids: CASSGSIEETQYF.

This clone was detected a few times. The gene calls are TRBV6-5 and TRBJ2-5, with 8 bases fitting TRBD1. The junction had 5 bases not matched to a gene; V was cut back by 6 bases and J by 5 bases. The CDR3 loop spans 13 amino acids. The V gene's germline CDR1 is MNHEY and CDR2 SVGAGI. CDR3 DNA sequence: TGTGCCAGCAGAAGGACAGGGAGGGAGACCCAGTACTTC. Protein product: CASRRTGRETQYF.

As to this clone: The same CDR3 arises from other DNA sequences in this sample as well. The chain uses TRBV9 and TRBJ1-4; 7 positions agree with TRBD1. The CDR3 spans 14 residues. Trimming at V came to 0 bases and at J to 7 bases, leaving 3 bases not matched to a gene. The germline V gene encodes CDR1 SGDLS and CDR2 YYNGEE. The CDR3 reads CASSVGTGGEKLFF. CDR3 DNA: TGTGCCAGCAGCGTAGGGACAGGCGGTGAAAAACTGTTTTTT.

V and J are TRBV19 and TRBJ1-1; 7 bases align to TRBD1. Germline loops: CDR1 LNHDA, CDR2 SQIVND (reference sequence). The J segment lost 4 bases and the V segment lost 6 bases, leaving 8 bases of the junction unmatched. The CDR3 covers 14 residues. CDR3 region: CASSPTGLGTEAFF. The CDR3 DNA sequence: TGTGCCAGTAGCCCGACAGGGTTGGGCACTGAAGCTTTCTTT. The full variable domain, with the rest looked up from reference TRBV19 and TRBJ1-1, is DGGITQSPKYLFRKEGQNVTLSCEQNLNHDAMYWYRQDPGQGLRLIYYSQIVNDFQKGDIAEGYSVSREKKESFPLTVTSAQKNPTAFYLCASSPTGLGTEAFFGQGTRLTVV.